This T cell receptor (beta chain) stems from a study of blood T cell repertoires in COVID-19. The CDR3 consists of 18 residues. Germline assignment: CDR1 LNHDA and CDR2 SQIVND (reference sequence). V was clipped by 3 bases and J by 5 bases; unmatched bases: 10. Only in-frame clones appear in the TCRdb table, and some are missing; sequencing was by immunoSEQ multiplex PCR. The sample comprises fewer than 150,000 clones, 84% of which are singletons, and about 8.1% rests with the top ten. Sequencing was done on a sample of peripheral blood. J is TRBJ2-2 and V is TRBV19; 12 bases align to TRBD2. The receptor's source is a woman aged 40 to 55 with acute or convalescent COVID-19. CDR3 nucleotides: TGTGCCAGTAGTATTCGAAGGACTAGCGGGGTTGAGACCGGGGAGCTGTTTTTT. Its protein product is CASSIRRTSGVETGELFF. Variable domain in full (rest from reference TRBV19 and TRBJ2-2): DGGITQSPKYLFRKEGQNVTLSCEQNLNHDAMYWYRQDPGQGLRLIYYSQIVNDFQKGDIAEGYSVSREKKESFPLTVTSAQKNPTAFYLCASSIRRTSGVETGELFFGEGSRLTVL.